These 15 T cell receptor beta chains were all obtained from the same sample, sequenced in a study of blood T cell repertoires in COVID-19. The method was immunoSEQ multiplex PCR; TCRdb's version includes in-frame clones alone and lacks a portion of them. The sample has over 130,000 clones, around four fifths seen once. Sequenced material: PBMCs or T cells enriched from blood (not recorded which). All receptors derive from a woman between 50 and 59 years old with acute COVID-19.

The rearrangement uses TRBV4-1 and TRBJ2-3; 8 bases line up with TRBD1. The germline V gene encodes CDR1 MGHRA and CDR2 YSYEKL. This CDR3 is 14 amino acids long. The trim removed 4 bases at V and 6 bases at J, leaving 6 bases unmatched. The CDR3, as DNA: TGCGCCAGCAGCCGTGCAGGGGGCTTGGATACGCAGTATTTT. Its protein product is CASSRAGGLDTQYF.

This clone was found a few times. The CDR3 is CAWGGLANEQFF. The CDR3, as DNA: TGTGCCTGGGGGGGACTAGCGAATGAGCAGTTCTTC. The chain employs TRBV30 and TRBJ2-1, with TRBD2 identical over 10 bases. CDR1 GTSNPN and CDR2 SVGIG come from the germline V gene (reference sequence). This CDR3 is built from 12 residues. J lost 7 bases, V lost 5 bases, and 2 bases had no gene match.

This clone appeared a few times. This chain links TRBV6-5 with TRBJ1-3; no clear D gene. Trimming stripped 4 bases from V and 0 bases from J, with 10 bases between. Germline CDR1 reads MNHEY; CDR2 reads SVGAGI. The CDR3 runs 15 residues. In DNA, the CDR3 is TGTGCCAGCAGTTCGTCGGTGAGCTCTGGAAACACCATATATTTT. Translation gives CASSSSVSSGNTIYF.

This chain connects TRBV6-5 to TRBJ2-3, with a tentative D call TRBD2 (6 bases). V was cut by 5 bases and J by 3 bases, with 12 bases left in between. This CDR3 is built from 14 residues. The V gene's germline CDR1 is MNHEY and CDR2 SVGAGI. The CDR3 bases are TGTGCCAGCAGTCCAGGAGGGCGGACAGATACGCAGTATTTT. This sequence encodes CASSPGGRTDTQYF.

The chain uses TRBV19 and TRBJ1-1; 7 positions match TRBD1. Germline lookup yields CDR1 LNHDA and CDR2 SQIVND (reference sequence). The CDR3 length is 14 residues. V dropped 4 bases and J dropped 0; count of bases not matched to a gene: 2. CDR3 region: CASSTGQMNTEAFF. CDR3 sequence (DNA): TGTGCCAGTAGTACGGGACAGATGAACACTGAAGCTTTCTTT. Using reference TRBV19 and TRBJ1-1 for the parts outside the CDR3, the full variable domain is DGGITQSPKYLFRKEGQNVTLSCEQNLNHDAMYWYRQDPGQGLRLIYYSQIVNDFQKGDIAEGYSVSREKKESFPLTVTSAQKNPTAFYLCASSTGQMNTEAFFGQGTRLTVV.

The chain combines TRBV19 with TRBJ2-3; 7 nucleotides agree with TRBD2. CDR1 is LNHDA, CDR2 SQIVND, per germline (reference sequence). The CDR3 sequence is 15 residues long. Trimming removed 6 bases from V and 4 bases from J; junction bases left unmatched: 10. CDR3 nucleotides: TGTGCCAGTAGCCGTCATCTAGCGGACCCAGATACGCAGTATTTT. Residues: CASSRHLADPDTQYF.

The sample holds a few counts of this clone. The V and J genes are TRBV25-1 and TRBJ2-2; no clear D. Germline assignment: CDR1 MGHDK and CDR2 SYGVNS. The CDR3 length is 17 residues. V lost 3 bases to trimming and J lost 1 base, with 15 bases between them. The CDR3 coding sequence is TGTGCCAGCAGTGACGGCAGACGAGGTGGGAACACCGGGGAGCTGTTTTTT. Residues: CASSDGRRGGNTGELFF.

The V gene is TRBV4-1, the J gene TRBJ1-1; D is undetermined. The V gene's germline CDR1 is MGHRA and CDR2 YSYEKL. The CDR3 runs 13 residues. V was pared by 0 bases and J by 7 bases, with 9 bases between. DNA for the CDR3: TGCGCCAGCAGCCAAGAATACGGAGGTGAAGCTTTCTTT. Translation gives CASSQEYGGEAFF.

V and J are TRBV6-5 and TRBJ1-1; 9 bases are a match to TRBD1. The CDR3 contains 15 residues. J was trimmed by 0 bases and V by 6 bases; bases with no gene match: 5. Looked up from germline, CDR1 is MNHEY and CDR2 is SVGAGI. The chain's CDR3 is CASRGQGGVNTEAFF. The CDR3 region has the DNA TGTGCCAGCAGGGGACAGGGCGGGGTGAACACTGAAGCTTTCTTT.

The genes are TRBV11-3 and TRBJ2-3, with 11 bases aligning to TRBD2. Germline V lookup: CDR1 SGHNT, CDR2 YENEEA. The CDR3 covers 17 residues. J was trimmed by 4 bases and V by 1 base; bases with no gene match: 7. As DNA, the CDR3 is TGTGCCAGCAGCTTAGTATGGACTAGCGGGCTTTCAGATACGCAGTATTTT. It specifies CASSLVWTSGLSDTQYF.

V is TRBV5-1 and J is TRBJ2-5; 8 positions match TRBD2. The CDR3 spans 17 residues. V dropped 1 base and J dropped 6; count of bases not matched to a gene: 14. Germline V gene sequence: CDR1 SGHRS, CDR2 YFSETQ. Written as DNA, the CDR3 is TGCGCCAGCAGCTTGTCTTCGGGAGGGCCGACACGGAAGACCCAGTACTTC. Its translation: CASSLSSGGPTRKTQYF.

The chain combines TRBV7-8 with TRBJ2-1, with D possibly TRBD2 on 6 matching bases. This CDR3 has 14 amino acids. The ends were cut back, 1 base at V and 4 bases at J, with 8 bases in the middle. Per the germline V gene, CDR1 is SGHVS and CDR2 is FQNEAQ. CDR3: CASSLDGTYNEQFF. The CDR3 DNA reads TGTGCCAGCAGCTTAGACGGGACTTACAATGAGCAGTTCTTC.

The chain carries TRBV5-4 and TRBJ2-1, with D maybe TRBD2 (5 bases). V lost 4 bases and J 7 bases, leaving 18 bases between the germline ends. Germline V lookup: CDR1 SGHNT, CDR2 YYREEE (reference sequence). CDR3 length: 15 residues. The CDR3 here is CASSRLLGEVNEQFF. The CDR3 DNA reads as TGTGCCAGCAGCCGCCTGTTGGGAGAGGTAAATGAGCAGTTCTTC.

This chain connects TRBV29-1 to TRBJ2-1; 9 positions match TRBD2. Germline V CDR1 and CDR2: SQVTM, ANQGSEA. The junction had 7 bases not matched to a gene; V was cut back by 6 bases and J by 7 bases. This CDR3 spans 13 amino acids. In DNA form, the CDR3 reads TGCAGCGTCGGTAGCGGGGGTGTTAATGAGCAGTTCTTC. It yields the protein CSVGSGGVNEQFF.

The V gene is TRBV4-1, the J gene TRBJ2-2; TRBD2 matches 15 bases. V gave up 8 bases and J gave up 4 bases; unmatched junction bases: 11. CDR1 and CDR2 (germline): MGHRA, YSYEKL. The CDR3 is made up of 18 amino acids. This chain's CDR3 is CASAERTSGRGGTGELFF. DNA of the CDR3: TGCGCCAGCGCAGAGCGGACTAGCGGGAGGGGGGGCACCGGGGAGCTGTTTTTT.